The entry below gives a single T cell receptor beta chain sequence along with its context. This record comes from a study of cytomegalovirus exposure and HLA in healthy donors. Some clones are missing from TCRdb's copy, which holds only in-frame ones; the method was immunoSEQ multiplex PCR. The sample has fewer than 200,000 clones, about 90% seen once. Germline assignment: CDR1 MNHNS and CDR2 SASEGT. J gave up 2 bases and V 5 bases, and 8 bases lay outside the gene matches. This CDR3 is built from 15 residues. The receptor comes from a woman aged 18-29 years in good health and CMV-seropositive. The specimen sequenced was PBMCs. This rearrangement joins TRBV6-1 to TRBJ2-7; TRBD2 matches at 8 bases. The CDR3: CASSSLAGRAYEQYF. The CDR3 nucleotides read TGTGCCAGCAGTTCCCTAGCGGGCCGTGCCTACGAGCAGTACTTC.